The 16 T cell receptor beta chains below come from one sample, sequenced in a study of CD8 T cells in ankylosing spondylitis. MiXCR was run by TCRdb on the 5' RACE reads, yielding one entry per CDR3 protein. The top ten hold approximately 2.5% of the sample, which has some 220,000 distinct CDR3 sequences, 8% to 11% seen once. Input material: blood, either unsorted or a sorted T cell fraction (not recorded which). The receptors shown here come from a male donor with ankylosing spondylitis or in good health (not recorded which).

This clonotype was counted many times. In DNA, the CDR3 is TGTGCCATCAGTGAGTCCGGGGGTCTAGCGGGACGGGCGTCCTACGAGCAGTACTTC. Protein sequence: CAISESGGLAGRASYEQYF. The chain is built from TRBV10-3 and TRBJ2-7, with 9 bases identical to TRBD2. Germline V gene sequence: CDR1 ENHRY, CDR2 SYGVKD. This CDR3 spans 19 amino acids. V was clipped by 0 bases and J by 1 base; unmatched bases: 13.

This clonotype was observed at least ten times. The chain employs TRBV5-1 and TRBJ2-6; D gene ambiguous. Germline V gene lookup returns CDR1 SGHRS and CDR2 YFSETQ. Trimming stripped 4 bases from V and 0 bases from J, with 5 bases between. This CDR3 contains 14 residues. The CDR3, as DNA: TGCGCCAGCAGCCCGAACTCTGGGGCCAACGTCCTGACTTTC. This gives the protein CASSPNSGANVLTF.

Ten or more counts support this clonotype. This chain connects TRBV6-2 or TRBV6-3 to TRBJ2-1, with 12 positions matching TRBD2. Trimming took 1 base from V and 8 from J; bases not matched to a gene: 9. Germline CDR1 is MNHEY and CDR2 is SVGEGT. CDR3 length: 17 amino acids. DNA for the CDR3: TGTGCCAGCAGTTACTTCCCGACTAGCGGGAGTATCGATGAGCAGTTCTTC. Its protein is CASSYFPTSGSIDEQFF.

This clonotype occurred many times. Written as DNA, the CDR3 is TGTGCCAGCAGCTATAACAGGGATACGCAGTATTTT. This gives the protein CASSYNRDTQYF. This chain uses TRBV7-2 with TRBJ2-3, with a possible D match to TRBD1 (5 bases). V shed 4 bases and J shed 6 bases, with 8 bases lying between them. The CDR3 loop spans 12 amino acids. Per germline, CDR1 SGHTA and CDR2 FQGNSA.

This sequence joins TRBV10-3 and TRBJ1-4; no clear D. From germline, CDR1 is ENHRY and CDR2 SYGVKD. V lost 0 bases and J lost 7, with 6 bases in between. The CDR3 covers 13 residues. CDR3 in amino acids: CAISESRVEKLFF. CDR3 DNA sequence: TGTGCCATCAGTGAGTCTCGCGTTGAAAAACTGTTTTTT.

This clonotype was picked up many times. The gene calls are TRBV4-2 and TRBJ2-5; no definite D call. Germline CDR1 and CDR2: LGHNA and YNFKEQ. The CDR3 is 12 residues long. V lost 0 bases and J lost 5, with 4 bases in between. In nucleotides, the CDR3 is TGTGCCAGCAGCCAAGATAGGGAGACCCAGTACTTC. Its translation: CASSQDRETQYF.

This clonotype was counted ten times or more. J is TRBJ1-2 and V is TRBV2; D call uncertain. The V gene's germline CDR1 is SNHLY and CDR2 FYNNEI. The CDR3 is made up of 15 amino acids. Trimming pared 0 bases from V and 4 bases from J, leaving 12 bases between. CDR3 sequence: CASSEAGGFGYGYTF. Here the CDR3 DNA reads TGTGCCAGCAGTGAAGCAGGAGGGTTCGGCTATGGCTACACCTTC. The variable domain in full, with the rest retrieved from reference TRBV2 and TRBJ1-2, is EPEVTQTPSHQVTQMGQEVILRCVPISNHLYFYWYRQILGQKVEFLVSFYNNEISEKSEIFDDQFSVERPDGSNFTLKIRSTKLEDSAMYFCASSEAGGFGYGYTFGSGTRLTVV.

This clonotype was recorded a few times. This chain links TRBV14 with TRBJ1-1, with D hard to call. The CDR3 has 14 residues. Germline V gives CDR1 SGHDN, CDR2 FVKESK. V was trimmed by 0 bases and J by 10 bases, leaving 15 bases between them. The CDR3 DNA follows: TGTGCCAGCAGCCAAGACCACATGCCTGAAGGAGCTTTCTTT. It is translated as CASSQDHMPEGAFF.

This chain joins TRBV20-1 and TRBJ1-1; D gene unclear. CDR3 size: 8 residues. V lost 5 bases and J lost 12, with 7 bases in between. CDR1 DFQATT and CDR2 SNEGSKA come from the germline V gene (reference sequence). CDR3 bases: TGCAGTGCTCCGGGTCCTTTCTTT. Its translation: CSAPGPFF.

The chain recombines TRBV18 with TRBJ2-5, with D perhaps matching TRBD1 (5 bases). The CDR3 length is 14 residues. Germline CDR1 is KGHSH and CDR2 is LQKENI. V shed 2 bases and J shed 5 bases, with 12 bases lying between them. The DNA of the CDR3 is TGTGCCAGCTCACCAAATTCAGGGCACGAGACCCAGTACTTC. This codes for CASSPNSGHETQYF.

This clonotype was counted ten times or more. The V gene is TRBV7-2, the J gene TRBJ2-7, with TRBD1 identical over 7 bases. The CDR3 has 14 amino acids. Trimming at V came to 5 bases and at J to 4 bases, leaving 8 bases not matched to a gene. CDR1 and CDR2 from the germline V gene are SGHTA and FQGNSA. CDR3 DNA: TGTGCCAGCAGCCGGGACAGTGCCCTATACGAGCAGTACTTC. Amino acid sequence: CASSRDSALYEQYF.

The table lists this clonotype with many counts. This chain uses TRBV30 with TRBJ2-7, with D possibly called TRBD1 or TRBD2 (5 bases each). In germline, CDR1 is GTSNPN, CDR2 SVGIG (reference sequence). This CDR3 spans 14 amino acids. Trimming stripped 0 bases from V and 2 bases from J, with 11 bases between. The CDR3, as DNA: TGTGCCTGGAGTGTGTGGGACCGCCCCTACGAGCAGTACTTC. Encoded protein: CAWSVWDRPYEQYF.

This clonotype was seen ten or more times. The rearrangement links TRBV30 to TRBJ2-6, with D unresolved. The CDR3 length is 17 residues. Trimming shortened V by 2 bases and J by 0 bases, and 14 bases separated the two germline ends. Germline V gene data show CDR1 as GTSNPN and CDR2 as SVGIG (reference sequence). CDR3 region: CAWSHPLWGSGANVLTF. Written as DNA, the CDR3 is TGTGCCTGGAGTCACCCCCTTTGGGGCTCTGGGGCCAACGTCCTGACTTTC. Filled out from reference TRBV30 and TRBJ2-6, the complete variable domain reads SQTIHQWPATLVQPVGSPLSLECTVEGTSNPNLYWYRQAAGRGLQLLFYSVGIGQISSEVPQNLSASRPQDRQFILSSKKLLLSDSGFYLCAWSHPLWGSGANVLTFGAGSRLTVL.

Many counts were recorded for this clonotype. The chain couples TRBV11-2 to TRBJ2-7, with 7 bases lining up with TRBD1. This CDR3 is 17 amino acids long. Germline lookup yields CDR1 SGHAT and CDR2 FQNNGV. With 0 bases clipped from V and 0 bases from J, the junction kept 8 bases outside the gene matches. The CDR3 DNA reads TGTGCCAGCAGCTTAGAGAATCTTCGGGACAGCTCCTACGAGCAGTACTTC. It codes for CASSLENLRDSSYEQYF.

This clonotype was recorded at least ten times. The DNA of the CDR3 is TGCGCCAGCAGCCAAGAACGGCTAGCGGGAGCATACGAGCAGTACTTC. This sequence encodes CASSQERLAGAYEQYF. J is TRBJ2-7 and V is TRBV4-1; 10 bases fit TRBD2. This CDR3 has 16 amino acids. CDR1 is MGHRA, CDR2 YSYEKL, per germline. J gave up 4 bases and V 0 bases, and 6 bases lay outside the gene matches.

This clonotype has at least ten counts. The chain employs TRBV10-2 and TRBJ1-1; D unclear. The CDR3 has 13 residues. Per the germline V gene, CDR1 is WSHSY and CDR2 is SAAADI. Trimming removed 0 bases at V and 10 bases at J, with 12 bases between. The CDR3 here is CASSESNGSGAFF. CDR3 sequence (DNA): TGCGCCAGCAGTGAGTCTAATGGGAGTGGAGCTTTCTTT.